These 9 T cell receptor beta chains were sequenced from one sample in a study of CD8 T cells in ankylosing spondylitis (dated by TCRdb to 2016 to 2017). Receptors were amplified or captured by 5' RACE. Sequencing used an Illumina HiSeq 2500. The public reads were reanalyzed by TCRdb: fastp trimming at Q25, MiXCR alignment, in-frame beta chains only. CDR3 protein sequences are deduplicated, and each keeps its most common genes and DNA. The sample data list about 800,000 distinct CDR3 sequences, and roughly 10% of these were observed just once. Approximately 0.46% of the sample is held by the ten biggest clonotypes. Results the study describes overall, beyond this receptor: Blood from ankylosing spondylitis patients appeared to be characterized by a TCR beta motif composed of under 10 highly homologous amino acid variants.

These receptors have no identified antigens. Specimen: blood, either unsorted or a sorted T cell fraction (not recorded which). Receptors originate from a male donor with ankylosing spondylitis.

In this sample, this clonotype turned up many times. The V gene is TRBV20-1, the J gene TRBJ1-4; 7 bases line up with TRBD1. Germline V gene data show CDR1 as DFQATT and CDR2 as SNEGSKA (reference sequence). The CDR3 totals 15 residues. After removal of 3 bases from V and 4 bases from J, the junction contained 8 bases not matched to a gene. The CDR3 coding sequence is TGCAGTGCTAGCCGCTTAGACAGGGATAATGAAAAACTGTTTTTT. Translated, it gives CSASRLDRDNEKLFF.

A few counts support this clonotype. The chain couples TRBV28 to TRBJ1-5; 8 bases are shared with TRBD1. This CDR3 contains 18 residues. Looked up from germline, CDR1 is MDHEN and CDR2 is SYDVKM. The V segment lost 2 bases and the J segment 5 bases; nucleotides outside the gene matches: 14. In DNA form, the CDR3 reads TGTGCCAGCAGTTTAATCGCCCCTAGGACAGGGCCAGATCAGCCCCAGCATTTT. As protein: CASSLIAPRTGPDQPQHF.

This clonotype showed up just a few times. The chain has TRBV6-2 or TRBV6-3 and TRBJ2-3; D gene uncertain. The V end lost 6 bases, the J end lost 4 bases, and 14 bases lay between the germline ends. The V gene's germline CDR1 is MNHEY and CDR2 SVGEGT. This CDR3 has 14 residues. CDR3: CASSPRRRADTQYF. CDR3 bases: TGTGCCAGCAGCCCGCGTCGTAGGGCAGATACGCAGTATTTT.

This clonotype was recorded a few times. The chain combines TRBV20-1 with TRBJ1-4, with D perhaps TRBD1 (6 bases). The V end lost 6 bases, the J end lost 5 bases, and 13 bases lay between the germline ends. CDR1 DFQATT and CDR2 SNEGSKA come from the germline V gene (reference sequence). CDR3 size: 13 residues. The CDR3 loop is CSARQDINEKLFF. The CDR3 region has the DNA TGCAGTGCCCGACAGGACATAAATGAAAAACTGTTTTTT.

This clonotype was recorded a few times. J is TRBJ2-1 and V is TRBV9; no reliable D call. This CDR3 has 15 residues. CDR1 and CDR2 from the germline V gene are SGDLS and YYNGEE. Trimming pared 0 bases from V and 0 bases from J, leaving 7 bases between. CDR3 protein: CASSVDLPSYNEQFF. The CDR3, as DNA: TGTGCCAGCAGCGTAGACCTCCCCTCCTACAATGAGCAGTTCTTC.

This clonotype was picked up a small number of times. The chain has TRBV12-3 or TRBV12-4 and TRBJ2-7, with 7 bases matching TRBD1. The V gene end was trimmed by 0 bases and the J gene end by 4 bases; junction bases not matched to a gene: 6. The CDR3 has 15 amino acids. This CDR3 reads CASSLAGQPSYEQYF. DNA for the CDR3: TGTGCCAGCAGTTTAGCGGGACAGCCAAGTTACGAGCAGTACTTC.

This clonotype came up once. The chain recombines TRBV7-2 with TRBJ2-5; the D gene is possibly TRBD1 (5 bases). Germline V gives CDR1 SGHTA, CDR2 FQGNSA. V lost 5 bases, J lost 5 bases, and 15 bases lay in between. The CDR3 extends over 14 amino acids. DNA of the CDR3: TGTGCCAGCAGCGCCGAAGGGGTTCGGGAGACCCAGTACTTC. Translation: CASSAEGVRETQYF.

In this sample, this clonotype turned up many times. The chain couples TRBV20-1 to TRBJ1-4; D remains unclear. Germline CDR1 DFQATT, CDR2 SNEGSKA (reference sequence). This CDR3 is 12 amino acids long. V was clipped by 6 bases and J by 4 bases, with 9 bases between them. This CDR3 reads CSAFEFNEKLFF. The CDR3 region has the DNA TGCAGTGCATTCGAGTTTAATGAAAAACTGTTTTTT.

This clonotype turned up a few times. The chain carries TRBV20-1 and TRBJ2-3; D ambiguous. CDR1 is DFQATT and CDR2 is SNEGSKA in the germline V gene (reference sequence). V lost 0 bases and J 2 bases, leaving 6 bases between the germline ends. This CDR3 is 13 amino acids long. The CDR3 bases are TGCAGTGCTAGAGATCCCCCCACAGATACGCAGTATTTT. It encodes CSARDPPTDTQYF.